The present T cell receptor (beta chain) was sequenced within a study of blood T cell repertoires in COVID-19. Study context: The United States, Italy and Spain provided the acute and convalescent COVID-19 samples. PBMCs, B-cell-depleted T cells, or T cells were the source of the cDNA or gDNA that made up the material.

Authors' analysis steps: Reference gene primer amplification yielded estimated nucleated cell counts. The table came from immunoSEQ multiplex PCR; TCRdb's copy has only in-frame clones and leaves some out. V and J calls and clone size are as listed in that table; D and trimming were resolved from the DNA. The sample records 250,000 or so clones, about 80% being singletons. CDR1 SGHTA and CDR2 FQGTGA come from the germline V gene. With V trimmed by 6 bases and J by 2 bases, 7 bases remained unmatched. There are 15 residues in the CDR3. The clonotype originates from a young man who had recovered from COVID-19. Sequences were obtained from peripheral blood. The genes are TRBV7-3 and TRBJ2-3; 8 bases align to TRBD2. This CDR3 reads CASRSSGGPTDTQYF. The CDR3 DNA reads as TGTGCCAGCAGATCCTCGGGGGGGCCCACAGATACGCAGTATTTT.